What follows are 21 T cell receptor beta chains derived from one specimen sequenced in a study of identical twins. TCRdb re-called the 5' RACE reads through MiXCR, storing one row per CDR3 protein. Of 700,000 to 950,000 distinct CDR3 sequences in the sample, 9% to 15% were seen once. Separately, the same data were catalogued under a study of yellow fever vaccine responses in identical twins.

Specimen: PBMCs. These receptors all stem from a woman between 18 and 29 years old in good health.

In this sample, this clonotype turned up many times. V usage is TRBV7-9 and J usage is TRBJ1-2; 7 bases are shared with TRBD1. Germline CDR1 is SEHNR and CDR2 is FQNEAQ (reference sequence). CDR3 length: 13 residues. Losses at the gene ends were 6 bases for V and 7 bases for J; bases not matched to a gene: 8. The CDR3 DNA reads as TGTGCCAGCAGAATCAATACAGGGGTTGGCTACACCTTC. Its translation is CASRINTGVGYTF.

This clonotype has just a few counts. The chain joins TRBV19 to TRBJ1-5; D perhaps matches TRBD1 (6 bases). Germline V lookup: CDR1 LNHDA, CDR2 SQIVND (reference sequence). V lost 9 bases to trimming and J lost 0 bases, with 12 bases between them. The CDR3 runs to 14 residues. Here the CDR3 reads CASHTGNSNQPQHF. In DNA form, the CDR3 reads TGTGCCAGCCACACAGGGAATAGCAATCAGCCCCAGCATTTT.

This clonotype was detected a few times. V is TRBV28 and J is TRBJ2-3; possible D gene TRBD1, 6 bases. V gave up 5 bases and J gave up 0 bases, with 12 bases separating them. Germline lookup yields CDR1 MDHEN and CDR2 SYDVKM. The CDR3 is 15 residues long. The DNA of the CDR3 is TGTGCCAGCAGTACCCGGGACACCAGCACAGATACGCAGTATTTT. This sequence encodes CASSTRDTSTDTQYF.

The sample holds a few counts of this clonotype. CDR3 DNA sequence: TGTGCCAGCAGCTTAGCGGCGACGGGAGACGAGCAGTTCTTC. As protein: CASSLAATGDEQFF. V is TRBV11-1 and J is TRBJ2-1; D may be TRBD2 (6 bases). The CDR3 consists of 14 residues. CDR1 SGHAT and CDR2 FQDESV come from the germline V gene (reference sequence). V was pared by 0 bases and J by 10 bases, with 13 bases between.

The sample holds a few counts of this clonotype. The chain recombines TRBV28 with TRBJ1-5; TRBD1 is a possible D gene (5 bases). There are 16 residues in the CDR3. V was shortened by 6 bases and J by 0 bases, with 15 bases between the two germline ends. Germline V gene data show CDR1 as MDHEN and CDR2 as SYDVKM. The CDR3 DNA reads as TGTGCCAGCAGCAACCTGGACACAGATAGCAATCAGCCCCAGCATTTT. Translating it yields CASSNLDTDSNQPQHF. The whole variable domain, remainder taken from reference TRBV28 and TRBJ1-5, is DVKVTQSSRYLVKRTGEKVFLECVQDMDHENMFWYRQDPGLGLRLIYFSYDVKMKEKGDIPEGYSVSREKKERFSLILESASTNQTSMYLCASSNLDTDSNQPQHFGDGTRLSIL.

The chain recombines TRBV18 with TRBJ2-5, with a possible D match to TRBD2 (6 bases). CDR1 is KGHSH, CDR2 LQKENI, per germline. The CDR3 length is 18 residues. Trimming removed 0 bases at V and 2 bases at J, with 19 bases between. This chain's CDR3 is CASSPPLARRGLQETQYF. In DNA, the CDR3 is TGTGCCAGCTCACCACCGCTAGCCCGGAGGGGCCTGCAAGAGACCCAGTACTTC.

This clonotype was observed many times. This chain connects TRBV12-3 or TRBV12-4 to TRBJ1-5; TRBD1 might be the D (5 bases). The V and J ends lost 3 bases and 5 bases respectively, with 8 bases between them. The CDR3 is made up of 13 amino acids. The CDR3, as DNA: TGTGCCAGCAGTTTTCGGGGGGATCAGCCCCAGCATTTT. This encodes CASSFRGDQPQHF.

J is TRBJ2-2 and V is TRBV24-1, with 12 bases lining up with TRBD2. This CDR3 is built from 18 residues. V lost 1 base and J lost 7; bases outside the gene matches: 9. Per germline, CDR1 KGHDR and CDR2 SFDVKD. Written as DNA, the CDR3 is TGTGCCACCAGTGATTTCGCGGCTAGCGGGAGGGCCCACGGGGAGCTGTTTTTT. It is translated as CATSDFAASGRAHGELFF.

The chain links TRBV20-1 to TRBJ2-3, with a weak D call TRBD1 (6 bases). The CDR3 has 11 amino acids. From germline, CDR1 is DFQATT and CDR2 SNEGSKA (reference sequence). The V gene lost 2 bases and the J gene lost 10 bases, with 10 bases spanning the gap. This CDR3 is CSARTGHAQYF. DNA for the CDR3: TGCAGTGCTAGAACAGGGCACGCGCAGTATTTT.

The chain is built from TRBV29-1 and TRBJ2-3; D not certain. CDR3 length: 16 amino acids. Trimming took 3 bases from V and 0 from J, leaving 16 bases between them. CDR1 and CDR2 (germline): SQVTM, ANQGSEA. CDR3 DNA sequence: TGCAGCGTTGATATATGGAGCGAGACTAGCACAGATACGCAGTATTTT. It specifies CSVDIWSETSTDTQYF.

The genes are TRBV4-1 and TRBJ1-4, with unresolved D. The germline gives CDR1 MGHRA, CDR2 YSYEKL. The V and J ends lost 4 bases and 7 bases respectively, with 7 bases between them. The CDR3 extends over 12 amino acids. Here the CDR3 reads CASSRSGEKLFF. CDR3 bases: TGCGCCAGCAGCCGCTCCGGTGAAAAACTGTTTTTT.

The V call is TRBV7-2, the J call TRBJ2-5, with D possibly TRBD2 on 7 matching bases. Trimming took 1 base from V and 1 from J, leaving 13 bases between them. CDR1 and CDR2 (germline): SGHTA, FQGNSA. This CDR3 is built from 16 residues. As DNA, the CDR3 is TGTGCCAGCAGCTTAGTCGGGGGGCCAATCCAAGAGACCCAGTACTTC. Protein: CASSLVGGPIQETQYF.

The gene calls are TRBV5-1 and TRBJ2-1; D not certain. Trimming pared 4 bases from V and 4 bases from J, leaving 24 bases between. The CDR3 is 18 amino acids. Germline V gives CDR1 SGHRS, CDR2 YFSETQ. CDR3 bases: TGCGCCAGCAGCAGCCTCTTTGTTGGGGTCCATATGTACAATGAGCAGTTCTTC. Amino acids: CASSSLFVGVHMYNEQFF.

This clonotype has at least ten counts. The chain is built from TRBV10-3 and TRBJ1-5; D ambiguous. Germline V gene lookup returns CDR1 ENHRY and CDR2 SYGVKD. With 4 bases removed from V and 0 bases from J, the gap between germline ends came to 10 bases. This CDR3 contains 15 residues. The CDR3 nucleotides read TGTGCCATCAGTGGAAACAGCGATAGCAATCAGCCCCAGCATTTT. As protein: CAISGNSDSNQPQHF.

This clonotype was recorded at least ten times. The chain uses TRBV9 and TRBJ2-1; 8 bases map to TRBD2. The J segment lost 5 bases and the V segment lost 2 bases, leaving 9 bases of the junction unmatched. The CDR3 has 16 residues. Germline lookup yields CDR1 SGDLS and CDR2 YYNGEE. The CDR3 bases are TGTGCCAGCAGCGTCCCTCGGGAGGGCCTCAACAATGAGCAGTTCTTC. Translated, it gives CASSVPREGLNNEQFF. The full variable domain, its missing parts supplied by reference TRBV9 and TRBJ2-1, is DSGVTQTPKHLITATGQRVTLRCSPRSGDLSVYWYQQSLDQGLQFLIQYYNGEERAKGNILERFSAQQFPDLHSELNLSSLELGDSALYFCASSVPREGLNNEQFFGPGTRLTVL.

The gene calls are TRBV11-1 and TRBJ1-3; no reliable D call. Trimming shortened V by 5 bases and J by 3 bases, and 11 bases separated the two germline ends. Germline V gene data show CDR1 as SGHAT and CDR2 as FQDESV (reference sequence). The length of the CDR3 is 14 residues. The CDR3 DNA follows: TGTGCCAGCAGCGCTCCGGGGAGTGGAAACACCATATATTTT. Its protein product is CASSAPGSGNTIYF.

The rearrangement links TRBV4-1 to TRBJ2-5; 7 bases line up with TRBD2. Germline loops: CDR1 MGHRA, CDR2 YSYEKL. CDR3 size: 15 residues. V lost 1 base and J lost 5; bases outside the gene matches: 7. This CDR3 is CASSQGPWEGETQYF. DNA for the CDR3: TGCGCCAGCAGCCAAGGGCCCTGGGAGGGGGAGACCCAGTACTTC.

There are a few counts of this clonotype. The V gene is TRBV5-6, the J gene TRBJ2-5; 8 bases fit TRBD1. The CDR3 totals 15 residues. The V and J ends lost 4 bases and 2 bases, in that order; junction bases with no gene match: 7. CDR1 is SGHDT, CDR2 YYEEEE, per germline. CDR3 bases: TGTGCCAGCAGCGCAGGGGGCGCAGGTCAAGAGACCCAGTACTTC. Its protein product is CASSAGGAGQETQYF. Filled out from reference TRBV5-6 and TRBJ2-5, the complete variable domain reads DAGVTQSPTHLIKTRGQQVTLRCSPKSGHDTVSWYQQALGQGPQFIFQYYEEEERQRGNFPDRFSGHQFPNYSSELNVNALLLGDSALYLCASSAGGAGQETQYFGPGTRLLVL.

The rearrangement joins TRBV18 to TRBJ2-1; D may be TRBD2 (5 bases). This CDR3 has 12 amino acids. Germline lookup yields CDR1 KGHSH and CDR2 LQKENI. V gave up 3 bases and J gave up 12 bases, with 12 bases separating them. This CDR3 reads CASSPVGVAQFF. DNA of the CDR3: TGTGCCAGCTCACCGGTCGGGGTCGCGCAGTTCTTC. Full variable domain (remainder filled in from reference TRBV18 and TRBJ2-1): NAGVMQNPRHLVRRRGQEARLRCSPMKGHSHVYWYRQLPEEGLKFMVYLQKENIIDESGMPKERFSAEFPKEGPSILRIQQVVRGDSAAYFCASSPVGVAQFFGPGTRLTVL.

The chain joins TRBV6-5 to TRBJ2-5; maybe TRBD2 (5 bases). Germline V gene sequence: CDR1 MNHEY, CDR2 SVGAGI. Trimming shortened V by 2 bases and J by 7 bases, and 11 bases separated the two germline ends. This CDR3 is built from 13 residues. CDR3 sequence: CASSYGFSGTQYF. The CDR3 region has the DNA TGTGCCAGCAGTTACGGGTTCAGCGGGACCCAGTACTTC.

There are many counts of this clonotype. The gene calls are TRBV20-1 and TRBJ2-3; possibly TRBD2 for D (6 bases). V lost 6 bases and J 4 bases, leaving 17 bases between the germline ends. Germline-derived CDR1 and CDR2 are DFQATT and SNEGSKA (reference sequence). The CDR3 totals 14 residues. This CDR3 is CSASGPPYPDTQYF. In DNA, the CDR3 is TGCAGTGCCAGCGGGCCACCATACCCAGATACGCAGTATTTT.